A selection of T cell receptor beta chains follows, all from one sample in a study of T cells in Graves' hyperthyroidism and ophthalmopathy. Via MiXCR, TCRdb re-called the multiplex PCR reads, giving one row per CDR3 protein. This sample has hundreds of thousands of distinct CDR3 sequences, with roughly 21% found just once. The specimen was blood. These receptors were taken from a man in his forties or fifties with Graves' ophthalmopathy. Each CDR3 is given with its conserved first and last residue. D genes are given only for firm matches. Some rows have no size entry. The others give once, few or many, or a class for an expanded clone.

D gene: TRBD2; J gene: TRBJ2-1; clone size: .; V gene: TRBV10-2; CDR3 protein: CASYASGGAYNEQFF; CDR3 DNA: TGCGCCAGTTACGCTAGCGGGGGGGCGTACAATGAGCAGTTCTTC
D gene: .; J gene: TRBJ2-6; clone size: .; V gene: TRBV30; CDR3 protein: CAWSVHSPGANVLTF; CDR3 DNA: TGTGCCTGGAGTGTACACAGCCCTGGGGCCAACGTCCTGACTTTC
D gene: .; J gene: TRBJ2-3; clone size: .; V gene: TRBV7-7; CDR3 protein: CASSLRPRGTDTQYF; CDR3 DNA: TGTGCTAGCAGCCTCCGGCCCCGGGGCACAGATACGCAGTATTTT
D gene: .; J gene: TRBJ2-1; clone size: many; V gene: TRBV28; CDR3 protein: CASSLPGAQYNEQFF; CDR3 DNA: TGTGCCAGCAGTTTACCTGGGGCCCAATACAATGAGCAGTTCTTC
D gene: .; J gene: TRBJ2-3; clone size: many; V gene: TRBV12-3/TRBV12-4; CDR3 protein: CASRALGTDTQYF; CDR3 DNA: TGTGCCAGCAGAGCGTTAGGTACAGATACGCAGTATTTT
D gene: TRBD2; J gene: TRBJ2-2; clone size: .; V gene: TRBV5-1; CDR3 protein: CASSSGTRDTGELFF; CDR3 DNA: TGCGCCAGCAGCTCCGGGACTAGGGACACCGGGGAGCTGTTTTTT
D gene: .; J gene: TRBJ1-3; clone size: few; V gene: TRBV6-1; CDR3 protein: CASSPTADTIYF; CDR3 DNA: TGTGCCAGCAGTCCGACCGCGGACACCATATATTTT
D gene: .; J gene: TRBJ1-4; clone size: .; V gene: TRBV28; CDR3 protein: CASTGFTNEKLFF; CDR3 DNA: TGTGCCAGCACTGGGTTTACTAATGAAAAACTGTTTTTT
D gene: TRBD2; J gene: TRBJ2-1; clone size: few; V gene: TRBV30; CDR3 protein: CASTHTSGRWYNEQFF; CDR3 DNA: TGTGCCTCCACACACACTAGCGGGAGGTGGTACAATGAGCAGTTCTTC
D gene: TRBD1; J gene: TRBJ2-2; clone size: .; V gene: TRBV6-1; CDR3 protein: CASRDRELTPLTGELFF; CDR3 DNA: TGTGCCAGCAGGGACAGGGAACTTACTCCCCTCACCGGGGAGCTGTTTTTT
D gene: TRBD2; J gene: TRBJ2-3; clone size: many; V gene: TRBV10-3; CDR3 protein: CAIMNNGLAGINTDTQYF; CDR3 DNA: TGTGCCATCATGAACAACGGACTAGCGGGCATCAACACAGATACGCAGTATTTT
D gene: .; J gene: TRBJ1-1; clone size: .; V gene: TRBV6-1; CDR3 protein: CASSYIRDLGGAFF; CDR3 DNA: TGTGCCAGCAGTTATATCCGGGACCTCGGCGGAGCTTTCTTT
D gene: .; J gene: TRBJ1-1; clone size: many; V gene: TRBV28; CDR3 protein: CASSDNLNTEAFF; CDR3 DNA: TGTGCCAGTTCGGACAACCTGAACACTGAAGCTTTCTTT
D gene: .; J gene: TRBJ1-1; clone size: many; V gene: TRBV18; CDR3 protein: CASSPGRAGSNTEAFF; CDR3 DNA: TGTGCCAGCTCACCCGGAAGGGCAGGGTCCAACACTGAAGCTTTCTTT
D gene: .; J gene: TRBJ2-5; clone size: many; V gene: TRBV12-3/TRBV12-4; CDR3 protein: CASSLQALEETQYF; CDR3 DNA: TGTGCCAGCAGTTTACAGGCACTAGAAGAGACCCAGTACTTC
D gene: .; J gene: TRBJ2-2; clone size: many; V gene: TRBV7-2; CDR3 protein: CASSNRAGGLNTGELFF; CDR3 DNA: TGTGCCAGCAGCAACAGAGCGGGTGGCTTGAACACCGGGGAGCTGTTTTTT
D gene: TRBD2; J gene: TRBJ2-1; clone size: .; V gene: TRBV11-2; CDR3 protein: CASSTELTSGRGHEQFF; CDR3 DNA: TGTGCCAGCAGCACCGAGTTGACTAGCGGGAGAGGGCATGAGCAGTTCTTC
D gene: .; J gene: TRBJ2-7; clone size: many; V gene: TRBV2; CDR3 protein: CASSDWTDSSEQYF; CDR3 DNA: TGTGCCAGCAGTGACTGGACAGATTCGTCCGAGCAGTACTTC
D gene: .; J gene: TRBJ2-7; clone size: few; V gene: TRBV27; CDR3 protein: CASSSAGPLSEQYF; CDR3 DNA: TGTGCCAGCAGTTCGGCCGGGCCCCTAAGCGAGCAGTACTTC
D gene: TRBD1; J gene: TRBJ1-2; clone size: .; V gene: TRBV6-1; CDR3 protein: CASSGKDRVVYGYTF; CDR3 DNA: TGTGCCAGCAGTGGAAAGGACAGGGTTGTTTATGGCTACACCTTC
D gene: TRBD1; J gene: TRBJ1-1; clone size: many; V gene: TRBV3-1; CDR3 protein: CASSPGTGRGNTEAFF; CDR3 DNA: TGTGCCAGCAGCCCCGGGACAGGCCGGGGGAACACTGAAGCTTTCTTT
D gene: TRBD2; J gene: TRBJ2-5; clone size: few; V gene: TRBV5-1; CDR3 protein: CASSGGDYPQETQYF; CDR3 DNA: TGCGCCAGCAGCGGAGGGGACTACCCCCAAGAGACCCAGTACTTC
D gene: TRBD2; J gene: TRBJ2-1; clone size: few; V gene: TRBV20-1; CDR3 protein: CSASLAGGPYNEQFF; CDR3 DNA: TGCAGTGCTAGTTTAGCGGGGGGGCCGTACAATGAGCAGTTCTTC
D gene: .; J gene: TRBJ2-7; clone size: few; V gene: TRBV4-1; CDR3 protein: CASSQNEASYEQYF; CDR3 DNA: TGCGCCAGCAGCCAAAACGAAGCGTCCTACGAGCAGTACTTC
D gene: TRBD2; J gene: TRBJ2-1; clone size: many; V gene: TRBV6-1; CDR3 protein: CATVTFGGDEQFF; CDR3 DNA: TGTGCCACCGTTACCTTCGGGGGGGATGAGCAGTTCTTC
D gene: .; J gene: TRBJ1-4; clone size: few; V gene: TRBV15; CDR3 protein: CATSRDGQVLEKLFF; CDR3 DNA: TGTGCCACCAGCAGAGATGGGCAGGTCCTTGAAAAACTGTTTTTT
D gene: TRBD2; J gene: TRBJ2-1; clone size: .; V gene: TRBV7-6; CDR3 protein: CASSSRGDNEQFF; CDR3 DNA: TGTGCCAGCAGCTCCCGGGGGGACAATGAGCAGTTCTTC
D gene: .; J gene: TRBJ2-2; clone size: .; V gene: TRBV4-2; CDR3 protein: CASSQGLGFASYTGELFF; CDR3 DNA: TGTGCCAGCAGCCAAGGGCTCGGCTTCGCCTCTTACACCGGGGAGCTGTTTTTT